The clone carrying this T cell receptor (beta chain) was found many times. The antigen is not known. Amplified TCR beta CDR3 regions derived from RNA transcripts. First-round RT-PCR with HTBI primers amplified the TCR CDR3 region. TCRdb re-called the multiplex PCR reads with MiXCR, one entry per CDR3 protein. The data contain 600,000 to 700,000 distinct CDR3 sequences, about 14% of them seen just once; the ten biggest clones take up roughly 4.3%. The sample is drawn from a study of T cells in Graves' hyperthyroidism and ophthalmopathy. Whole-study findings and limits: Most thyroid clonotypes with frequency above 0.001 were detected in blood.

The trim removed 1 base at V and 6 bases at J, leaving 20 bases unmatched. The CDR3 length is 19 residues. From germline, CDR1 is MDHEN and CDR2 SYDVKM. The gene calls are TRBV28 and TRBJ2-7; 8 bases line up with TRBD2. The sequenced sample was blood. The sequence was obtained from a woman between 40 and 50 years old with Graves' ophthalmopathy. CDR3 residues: CASSLSTYGRLAGRSEQYF. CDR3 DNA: TGTGCCAGCAGTTTATCCACTTATGGCCGGCTAGCGGGCCGTTCCGAGCAGTACTTC.